The 26 T cell receptor beta chains presented below share a single source sample, sequenced in a study of blood T cells in healthy people across ages. Primed by a sample-barcoded 5' primer and a J-beta primer mix, a second PCR proceeded for 7 to 11 cycles. Using its own MiXCR run on the 5' RACE reads, TCRdb lists one record per CDR3 protein. There are 580,000 or so distinct CDR3 sequences in the sample; more than 45% occur only once, and about 22% lies in the top ten. The sequenced sample was blood. These receptors all come from an elderly man in good health.

The chain couples TRBV4-2 to TRBJ2-5, with D possibly matching TRBD2 (5 bases). Germline V lookup: CDR1 LGHNA, CDR2 YNFKEQ. CDR3 length equals 16 residues. The V and J ends lost 0 bases and 5 bases respectively, with 16 bases between them. CDR3 sequence (DNA): TGTGCCAGCAGCCAAGATGAGGTAGCGCGGTCGGAGACCCAGTACTTC. This translates into CASSQDEVARSETQYF.

J is TRBJ2-7 and V is TRBV7-9; D gene uncertain. Trimming removed 1 base from V and 6 bases from J, with 4 bases in between. CDR1 and CDR2 (germline): SEHNR, FQNEAQ (reference sequence). The CDR3 is made up of 11 amino acids. In DNA, the CDR3 is TGTGCCAGCAGCTTAGACCGCGAGCAGTACTTC. Encoded protein: CASSLDREQYF.

The V and J genes are TRBV7-9 and TRBJ1-1, with TRBD1 matching 7 bases. Germline CDR1 reads SEHNR; CDR2 reads FQNEAQ (reference sequence). The CDR3 covers 16 residues. V gave up 1 base and J gave up 1 base; unmatched junction bases: 6. The CDR3 sequence is CASSLGQGVGNTEAFF. DNA for the CDR3: TGTGCCAGCAGCTTAGGGCAGGGGGTGGGGAACACTGAAGCTTTCTTT.

The V and J genes are TRBV7-9 and TRBJ2-7; 7 bases align to TRBD1. Germline CDR1 and CDR2: SEHNR and FQNEAQ (reference sequence). The CDR3 is 16 amino acids. V was clipped by 1 base and J by 2 bases; unmatched bases: 8. This CDR3 is CASSLGDSPGAYEQYF. CDR3 nucleotide sequence: TGTGCCAGCAGCTTAGGGGACAGTCCTGGGGCCTACGAGCAGTACTTC.

V usage is TRBV20-1 and J usage is TRBJ2-1, with TRBD2 matching over 16 bases. Per the germline V gene, CDR1 is DFQATT and CDR2 is SNEGSKA (reference sequence). The CDR3 covers 19 residues. V lost 6 bases to trimming and J lost 1 base; unmatched junction nucleotides: 12. For the CDR3, the DNA is TGCAGTGCCCCCGGCGGGACTAGCGGGAGGGCCTTTTCCTACAATGAGCAGTTCTTC. The encoded protein is CSAPGGTSGRAFSYNEQFF.

A few counts support this clonotype. CDR3 loop: CSAPPGQGNEQFF. The CDR3 nucleotides read TGCAGTGCTCCCCCGGGACAGGGCAATGAGCAGTTCTTC. This rearrangement joins TRBV20-1 to TRBJ2-1; 9 bases map to TRBD1. Germline V gives CDR1 DFQATT, CDR2 SNEGSKA (reference sequence). V was clipped by 5 bases and J by 6 bases; unmatched bases: 5. This CDR3 spans 13 amino acids.

Only one count was recorded for this clonotype. This chain uses TRBV24-1 with TRBJ2-3, with TRBD1 identical over 8 bases. CDR1 and CDR2 (germline): KGHDR, SFDVKD. The CDR3 runs 19 residues. The V gene end was trimmed by 5 bases and the J gene end by 3 bases; junction bases not matched to a gene: 18. CDR3 region: CATSATVTGDSLVTDTQYF. The CDR3 DNA is TGTGCCACCAGTGCGACCGTGACAGGGGACTCTTTGGTGACAGATACGCAGTATTTT.

In its sample, this clonotype was seen many times. The J gene is TRBJ2-7, the V gene TRBV6-5; 8 positions match TRBD2. The V and J ends lost 5 bases and 2 bases, in that order; junction bases with no gene match: 5. CDR1 and CDR2 from the germline V gene are MNHEY and SVGAGI. This CDR3 is 14 amino acids long. The CDR3 DNA follows: TGTGCCAGCAGTGGACTAGCTAATACCTACGAGCAGTACTTC. Its protein product is CASSGLANTYEQYF.

This clonotype was seen only a few times. CDR3 amino acids: CASSPLRVRSDTQYF. The CDR3 DNA reads TGTGCCAGCAGCCCTCTCCGGGTCAGATCAGATACGCAGTATTTT. The chain joins TRBV14 to TRBJ2-3; D is undetermined. Trimming cost V 4 bases and J 4 bases, with 15 bases left between them. Germline assignment: CDR1 SGHDN and CDR2 FVKESK. CDR3 length: 15 residues.

The rearrangement links TRBV7-9 to TRBJ1-5; D unresolved. The germline V and J ends were trimmed by 1 base and 5 bases, with 18 bases remaining between them. Per the germline V gene, CDR1 is SEHNR and CDR2 is FQNEAQ (reference sequence). This CDR3 comprises 17 residues. The CDR3 DNA reads TGTGCCAGCAGCTTAGGTACTTTGCCCGCACTCCATCAGCCCCAGCATTTT. Translated: CASSLGTLPALHQPQHF.

The rearrangement joins TRBV12-3 or TRBV12-4 to TRBJ2-3; no clear D. The CDR3 runs 11 residues. V gave up 7 bases and J gave up 6 bases, with 8 bases separating them. CDR3 nucleotides: TGTGCCAGCAAGCTGGGGGATACGCAGTATTTT. Translating it yields CASKLGDTQYF.

This clonotype has only a few counts. V is TRBV20-1 and J is TRBJ2-1, with D uncertain. Germline V gene data show CDR1 as DFQATT and CDR2 as SNEGSKA (reference sequence). CDR3 size: 12 residues. V was clipped by 5 bases and J by 6 bases, with 11 bases between them. CDR3 nucleotides: TGCAGTGCTTTGGTCCGACGCAATGAGCAGTTCTTC. Protein sequence: CSALVRRNEQFF.

V gene TRBV4-3 combines with J gene TRBJ2-3; the match to TRBD2 covers 8 bases. The V segment lost 0 bases and the J segment 1 base; nucleotides outside the gene matches: 3. Germline V gives CDR1 LGHNA, CDR2 YSLEER. This CDR3 has 16 amino acids. CDR3 amino acids: CASSQDWRGGTDTQYF. The CDR3 nucleotides are TGCGCCAGCAGCCAAGATTGGCGGGGGGGCACAGATACGCAGTATTTT.

The rearrangement joins TRBV11-2 to TRBJ2-1; D possibly matches TRBD1 or TRBD2 (5 bases each). Trimming left V 6 bases short and J 4 bases short, with 19 bases between. In germline, CDR1 is SGHAT, CDR2 FQNNGV. The CDR3 has 16 residues. The CDR3 nucleotides read TGTGCCAGCAGACAGGCCGCTGGCGGGCCTTACAATGAGCAGTTCTTC. Translating gives CASRQAAGGPYNEQFF.

This clonotype was seen a few times. The V gene is TRBV20-1, the J gene TRBJ1-1; possibly TRBD1 for D (6 bases). The V end was cut by 3 bases, the J end by 5 bases, with 13 bases between. Germline V gene lookup returns CDR1 DFQATT and CDR2 SNEGSKA (reference sequence). This CDR3 has 13 amino acids. CDR3 residues: CSARDLRGTEAFF. CDR3 DNA sequence: TGCAGTGCTAGGGATCTCAGGGGTACTGAAGCTTTCTTT.

The table lists this clonotype with a few counts. The V and J genes are TRBV20-1 and TRBJ2-7, with a possible D match to TRBD2 (5 bases). Between the trimmed V and J ends, which lost 7 bases and 3 bases, there was a span of 10 bases. This CDR3 is built from 11 residues. Germline CDR1 reads DFQATT; CDR2 reads SNEGSKA (reference sequence). CDR3 sequence (DNA): TGCAGTGGGGGAGATCTCTACGAGCAGTACTTC. Translated, it gives CSGGDLYEQYF.

The chain recombines TRBV7-2 with TRBJ2-7, with D hard to call. The DNA matches TRBJ2-5 better at its end, which makes the J call doubtful. Germline-derived CDR1 and CDR2 are SGHTA and FQGNSA. The length of the CDR3 is 13 residues. CDR3 in DNA: TGTGCCAGCACCGCTAATTTTGCAGAGACCCAGTACTTC. This encodes CASTANFAETQYF.

This chain links TRBV4-1 with TRBJ2-6; 10 nucleotides agree with TRBD1. Germline CDR1 reads MGHRA; CDR2 reads YSYEKL. The CDR3 is 19 amino acids. V was clipped by 4 bases and J by 0 bases; unmatched bases: 9. The CDR3 protein is CASSLREGQGYSGANVLTF. CDR3 DNA: TGCGCCAGCAGCCTCAGGGAGGGACAGGGGTACTCTGGGGCCAACGTCCTGACTTTC.

The chain has TRBV10-3 and TRBJ2-7; TRBD1 agrees at 8 bases. The CDR3 length is 13 residues. Per the germline V gene, CDR1 is ENHRY and CDR2 is SYGVKD. The trim removed 11 bases at V and 1 base at J, leaving 7 bases unmatched. CDR3: CASRTGQSYEQYF. In DNA form, the CDR3 reads TGTGCCTCCCGGACAGGGCAGTCCTACGAGCAGTACTTC.

The CDR3 region has the DNA TGCGCCAGCCGCAAGACAGGGGATAACTATGGCTACACCTTC. It codes for CASRKTGDNYGYTF. The chain is built from TRBV4-1 and TRBJ1-2; 8 positions agree with TRBD1. With V trimmed by 8 bases and J by 1 base, 6 bases remained unmatched. Germline V gene data show CDR1 as MGHRA and CDR2 as YSYEKL. The CDR3 contains 14 residues.

The chain combines TRBV7-2 with TRBJ2-1; D may be TRBD2 (6 bases). The germline gives CDR1 SGHTA, CDR2 FQGNSA. Trimming removed 5 bases from V and 6 bases from J, with 14 bases in between. The CDR3 loop spans 14 amino acids. The CDR3 loop reads CASSRGDGSNEQFF. CDR3 DNA: TGTGCCAGCAGCCGCGGGGACGGGAGCAATGAGCAGTTCTTC.

Concerning this clonotype itself: One end of the junction does not line up with germline, which may come from a read error. This rearrangement joins TRBV6-6 to TRBJ2-1; no firm D call. CDR3 length: 17 amino acids. Germline-derived CDR1 and CDR2 are MNHNY and SVGAGI (reference sequence). CDR3 protein: CAGSYGFGGSSYNEQFF. CDR3 nucleotide sequence: TGTGCCGGCAGTTACGGTTTCGGCGGTAGCTCCTACAATGAGCAGTTCTTC.

The chain is built from TRBV6-2 or TRBV6-3 and TRBJ2-3, with D hard to call. The CDR3 has 14 amino acids. V lost 5 bases to trimming and J lost 0 bases, with 9 bases between them. Looked up from germline, CDR1 is MNHEY and CDR2 is SVGEGT. The CDR3 bases are TGTGCCAGCAGTCCCCTTGTTAGCACAGATACGCAGTATTTT. Its protein is CASSPLVSTDTQYF.

The rearrangement links TRBV27 to TRBJ2-7; 9 bases align to TRBD2. Germline V gene data show CDR1 as MNHEY and CDR2 as SMNVEV (reference sequence). With V trimmed by 4 bases and J by 7 bases, 11 bases remained unmatched. The CDR3 covers 15 residues. In DNA form, the CDR3 reads TGTGCCAGCAGTTCCCGGTTTAGCGGGAGAAGGGAGCAGTACTTC. It yields the protein CASSSRFSGRREQYF.

This clonotype appeared a few times. The chain links TRBV7-2 to TRBJ2-5; 9 positions match TRBD2. Germline assignment: CDR1 SGHTA and CDR2 FQGNSA. The ends lost 3 bases at V and 6 bases at J; junction bases unmatched: 8. This CDR3 contains 15 residues. CDR3 DNA: TGTGCCAGCAGCTTGGATAGCGGGAGTGGAAAGACCCAGTACTTC. Amino acids: CASSLDSGSGKTQYF.

The CDR3 loop reads CASSLLAGGSGEQFF. CDR3 nucleotide sequence: TGTGCCAGCAGCTTGCTAGCGGGAGGATCTGGTGAGCAGTTCTTC. The chain links TRBV5-5 to TRBJ2-1, with TRBD2 identical over 11 bases. This CDR3 has 15 residues. The V and J ends lost 1 base and 9 bases, in that order; junction bases with no gene match: 6. CDR1 SGHKS and CDR2 YYEKEE come from the germline V gene (reference sequence).